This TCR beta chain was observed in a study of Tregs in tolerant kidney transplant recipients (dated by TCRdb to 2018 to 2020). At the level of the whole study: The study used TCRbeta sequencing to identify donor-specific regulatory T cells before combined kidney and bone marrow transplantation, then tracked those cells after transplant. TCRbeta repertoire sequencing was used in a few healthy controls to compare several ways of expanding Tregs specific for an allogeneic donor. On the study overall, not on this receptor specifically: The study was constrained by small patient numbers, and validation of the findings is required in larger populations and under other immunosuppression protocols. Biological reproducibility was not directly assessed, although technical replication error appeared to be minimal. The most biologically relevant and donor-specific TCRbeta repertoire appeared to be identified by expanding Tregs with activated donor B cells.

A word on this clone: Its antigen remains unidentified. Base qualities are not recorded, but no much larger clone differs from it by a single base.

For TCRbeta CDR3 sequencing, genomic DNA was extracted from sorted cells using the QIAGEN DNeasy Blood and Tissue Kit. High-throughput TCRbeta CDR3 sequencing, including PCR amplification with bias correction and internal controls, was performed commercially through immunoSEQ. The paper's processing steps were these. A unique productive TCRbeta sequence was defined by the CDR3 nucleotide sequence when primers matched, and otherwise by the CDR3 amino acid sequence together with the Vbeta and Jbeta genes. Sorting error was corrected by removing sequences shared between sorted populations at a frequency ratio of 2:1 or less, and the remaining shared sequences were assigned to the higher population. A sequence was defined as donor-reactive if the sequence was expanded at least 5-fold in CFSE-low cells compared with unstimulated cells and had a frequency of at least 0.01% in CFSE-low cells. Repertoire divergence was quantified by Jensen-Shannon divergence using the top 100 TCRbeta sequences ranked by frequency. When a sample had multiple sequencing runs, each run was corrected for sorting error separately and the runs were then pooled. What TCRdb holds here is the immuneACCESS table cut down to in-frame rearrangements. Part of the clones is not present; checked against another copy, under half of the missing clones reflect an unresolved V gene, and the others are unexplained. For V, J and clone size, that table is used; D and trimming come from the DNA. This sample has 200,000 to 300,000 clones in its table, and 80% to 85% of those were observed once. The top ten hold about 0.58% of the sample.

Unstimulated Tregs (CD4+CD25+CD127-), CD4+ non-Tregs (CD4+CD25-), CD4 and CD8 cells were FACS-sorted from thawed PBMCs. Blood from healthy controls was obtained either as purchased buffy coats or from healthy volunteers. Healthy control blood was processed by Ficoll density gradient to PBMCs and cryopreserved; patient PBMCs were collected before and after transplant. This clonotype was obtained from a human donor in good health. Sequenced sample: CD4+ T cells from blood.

CDR3 loop: CASSQSWNTEAFF. The bases are TGCGCCAGCAGCCAGAGTTGGAACACTGAAGCTTTCTTT. Recombination connected TRBV4-1 to TRBJ1-1; no D gene can be assigned with confidence. The junction carries 6 bases between V and J, which are trimmed by 3 bases and 1 base respectively. The CDR3, from cysteine to phenylalanine, totals 13 residues. Kept here is only the CDR3 DNA, which spans 39 bases and is read in frame from base 1. From a lookup of the germline V gene, CDR1 and CDR2 are MGHRA and YSYEKL.